Listed below are T cell receptor beta chains from one sample, sequenced in a study of vaccination effects on CD4 cells after COVID-19. Repertoires were generated with immunoSEQ multiplex PCR, while TCRdb's copy carries only in-frame clones and drops some. The table lists approximately 70,000 clones, around 67% of them singletons. No antigens are known for them. The input for sequencing was CD4+ T cells from PBMCs cultured without peptide, taken after COVID-19 vaccination. Receptors originate from a human donor who received a COVID-19 vaccine. CDR3s leave out the opening cysteine and the closing phenylalanine or tryptophan. The order of the fields is V gene, CDR3 protein.

TRBV9	ASPTSGRTNYGYT
TRBV9	ASSVGGQGGMNTEAF
TRBV5-1	ASSTGLAGYQETQY
TRBV7-8	ASSLRQGGRGETQY
TRBV28	ASSSRWGTANYGYT
TRBV5-5	ASSLQGNYGYT
TRBV19	ASSQKLNEKLF
TRBV30	AWSTPGLSNQPQH
TRBV5-1	ASSKADRGADTQY
TRBV7-2	ASSWNEGANYGYT
TRBV4-2	ASSQDGLPGNTIY
TRBV21-1	ASSKAYSREAF
TRBV7-9	ASSPAMAGGF
TRBV4-1	ASSPGQGTGNTEAF
TRBV28	ASSLLTEAF
TRBV3-1/TRBV3-2	ASSQTSGLYGYT
TRBV5-4	ASSSEPGPYGYT
TRBV7-2	ASSLAPYNEQF
TRBV6-4	ASSRFSGDYEQF
TRBV3-1/TRBV3-2	ASSPLAGRGSYNEQF
TRBV28	ASSFLGNTIY
TRBV30	AWSVRLAGTYTQY
TRBV7-2	ASSLQGSNQPQH
TRBV18	ASSGNLNEKLF
TRBV19	ASSGPHFWGGPDTDTQY
TRBV15	ATSREIGQGLALH
TRBV4-1	ASRVRDFMNTEAF